In its sample, the clone carrying this TCR beta chain was seen many times. Its antigen is as yet unknown. This record belongs to a study of neurological immune-mediated disorders. Study findings and constraints: No link was found between any clinical or MRI feature and the multiple sclerosis repertoire cluster.

Germline V gene lookup returns CDR1 SGHAT and CDR2 FQNNGV. Trimming cost V 5 bases and J 5 bases; bases outside gene matches: 12. This CDR3 spans 16 amino acids. TCRdb analysed the 5' RACE reads with MiXCR anew, one entry per CDR3 protein. This table has about 66,000 distinct CDR3 sequences, almost 4% appearing once. This chain connects TRBV11-2 to TRBJ2-7, with 10 nucleotides matching TRBD1. The sequencing input was PBMCs. This sequence originates from a man aged 30 to 45 with multiple sclerosis. CDR3 loop: CASSRRTGGISDEQYF. The CDR3 nucleotides read TGTGCCAGCAGCCGCCGGACAGGGGGGATCAGTGACGAGCAGTACTTC.